This T cell receptor (beta chain) was identified during a study of beta chain features in type 1 diabetes. Background on the study: Patients were similar to healthy donors in age and gender (as well as in cell yields). Sorted cells examined across all samples numbered 95 million to 120 million. Whole-study results and caveats: A closer apparent resemblance between naive, central memory and Treg TCRB repertoires was seen in patients than in healthy donors.

The CDR3 is 16 amino acids. V dropped 0 bases and J dropped 0 bases, with 11 bases sitting between them. Per germline, CDR1 LGHNA and CDR2 YSLEER. The sequenced template was cDNA made from the entire isolated RNA. The repertoire was sequenced with immunoSEQ multiplex PCR; TCRdb's copy has only in-frame clones and lacks some. Of over 150,000 clones listed, 13% are singletons. There are a few counts of this clone. Its antigen is still unknown. Only one heparinised blood draw was taken per donor, and its volume averaged about 120 mL. The gene calls are TRBV4-3 and TRBJ1-1; D gene uncertain. The sequence derives from a woman aged 18-35 years in good health. Sequenced material: central memory CD4+ T cells from blood. The CDR3 region is CASSQEGSGMNTEAFF. CDR3 DNA: TGCGCCAGCAGCCAAGAAGGATCGGGTATGAACACTGAAGCTTTCTTT.